The 15 T cell receptor beta chains in this list originate from one sample, sequenced in a study of spatial heterogeneity in lung cancer. Stated time point: sample taken at primary tumor resection. Whole RNA from tumor, nontumor lung or frozen PBMC was sequenced unsorted. TCRdb fed the 5' RACE reads into MiXCR, producing one record per CDR3 protein. The sample lists 10,000 to 15,000 distinct CDR3 sequences; 5.5% to 8% were seen once. The material sequenced was normal lung tissue next to the tumor, taken at surgery. All receptors come from a male donor with early-stage non-small cell lung cancer.

A few counts support this clonotype. The chain employs TRBV12-3 or TRBV12-4 and TRBJ1-1; D is uncertain. This CDR3 is 11 amino acids long. V was trimmed by 5 bases and J by 7 bases, leaving 8 bases between them. The CDR3 nucleotides read TGTGCCAGCAGTCCACAGAATGAAGCTTTCTTT. Protein product: CASSPQNEAFF.

With respect to this clonotype: The conserved closing phenylalanine or tryptophan is absent in this CDR3, likely reflecting a read error. This chain uses TRBV5-1 with TRBJ2-7, with 12 bases that match TRBD2. Germline CDR1 SGHRS, CDR2 YFSETQ. The CDR3 contains 15 residues. With V trimmed by 4 bases and J by 1 base, 3 bases remained unmatched. The CDR3, as DNA: TGCGCCAGCAGCACCGGACTAGCGGGGTCCTACGAGCAGTACCTC. Residues: CASSTGLAGSYEQYL.

In its sample, this clonotype was seen many times. J is TRBJ2-2 and V is TRBV6-4, with a tentative D call TRBD1 (5 bases). Germline V gives CDR1 MRHNA, CDR2 SNTAGT. The CDR3 is 14 amino acids. V was cut by 6 bases and J by 3 bases, with 11 bases left in between. The CDR3, as DNA: TGTGCCAGCAGCAGGGTGTCCGACACCGGGGAGCTGTTTTTT. It yields the protein CASSRVSDTGELFF.

This clonotype is labeled as medium-sized (0.01 to 0.1%). J is TRBJ2-1 and V is TRBV6-5, with D unresolved. V was clipped by 2 bases and J by 7 bases, with 15 bases between them. CDR3 length equals 15 residues. Per the germline V gene, CDR1 is MNHEY and CDR2 is SVGAGI. The CDR3 region is CASSYQPHSGNEQFF. The CDR3, as DNA: TGTGCCAGCAGTTACCAGCCCCATAGTGGGAATGAGCAGTTCTTC.

In this sample, this clonotype is medium-sized (0.01 to 0.1%). The chain employs TRBV5-5 and TRBJ1-1, with D uncertain. The CDR3 covers 17 residues. Trimming pared 5 bases from V and 2 bases from J, leaving 22 bases between. Germline CDR1 SGHKS, CDR2 YYEKEE (reference sequence). The CDR3 coding sequence is TGTGCCAGCAGTCCCCCCCGTCGATCTGCCTTAAACACTGAAGCTTTCTTT. It yields the protein CASSPPRRSALNTEAFF.

This clonotype was detected many times. The V gene is TRBV7-6, the J gene TRBJ2-7; a possible D gene is TRBD1 (5 bases). Germline V lookup: CDR1 SGHVS, CDR2 FNYEAQ. Deletions cut 0 bases from V and 0 bases from J, with 9 bases between. This CDR3 spans 15 amino acids. The CDR3, as DNA: TGTGCCAGCAGCTTAGCAGGGGAAGTCTCCTACGAGCAGTACTTC. This translates into CASSLAGEVSYEQYF.

This clonotype appeared many times. The rearrangement uses TRBV7-9 and TRBJ2-7; D is ambiguous. The germline V and J ends were trimmed by 4 bases and 4 bases, with 8 bases remaining between them. Germline CDR1 is SEHNR and CDR2 is FQNEAQ (reference sequence). This CDR3 region has 12 residues. CDR3: CASSYDGYEQYF. The CDR3 DNA reads TGTGCCAGCAGCTACGACGGATACGAGCAGTACTTC.

This clonotype has at least ten counts. V is TRBV27 and J is TRBJ1-6; maybe TRBD1 (6 bases). Looked up from germline, CDR1 is MNHEY and CDR2 is SMNVEV (reference sequence). The CDR3 is 16 residues long. With 5 bases removed from V and 8 bases from J, the gap between germline ends came to 19 bases. As DNA, the CDR3 is TGTGCCAGCAGTCCACAGGGTCAGGTCGGGGATTCACCCCTCCACTTT. The encoded protein is CASSPQGQVGDSPLHF.

The chain is built from TRBV7-9 and TRBJ2-3; 11 bases agree with TRBD2. V trimming: 5 bases; J trimming: 3 bases; junction bases outside the gene matches: 4. The germline gives CDR1 SEHNR, CDR2 FQNEAQ (reference sequence). The CDR3 is 15 residues long. The CDR3 DNA is TGTGCCAGCAGCGAGGGGACTAGCGGTACAGATACGCAGTATTTT. Protein sequence: CASSEGTSGTDTQYF. Full variable domain (remainder filled in from reference TRBV7-9 and TRBJ2-3): DTGVSQNPRHKITKRGQNVTFRCDPISEHNRLYWYRQTLGQGPEFLTYFQNEAQLEKSRLLSDRFSAERPKGSFSTLEIQRTEQGDSAMYLCASSEGTSGTDTQYFGPGTRLTVL.

This clonotype came up many times. This chain joins TRBV11-2 and TRBJ2-7; D might be TRBD2 (5 bases). From germline, CDR1 is SGHAT and CDR2 FQNNGV. The germline V and J ends were trimmed by 1 base and 2 bases, with 12 bases remaining between them. The CDR3 has 15 amino acids. The CDR3 DNA is TGTGCCAGCAGCTTAGGCGAGGGAGCCACCTACGAGCAGTACTTC. Its translation is CASSLGEGATYEQYF.

This clonotype has just a few counts. The chain joins TRBV29-1 to TRBJ2-7; 10 bases agree with TRBD1. V shed 6 bases, J shed 3 bases, and the junction held 8 bases outside the gene matches. The CDR3 runs to 14 residues. Germline V CDR1 and CDR2: SQVTM, ANQGSEA. CDR3 DNA sequence: TGCAGCGTCGGAGGACAGGGGGTAATCTACGAGCAGTACTTC. Translated: CSVGGQGVIYEQYF.

This clonotype occurred many times. The chain links TRBV18 to TRBJ2-7, with a tentative D call TRBD2 (6 bases). The CDR3 consists of 16 residues. The germline gives CDR1 KGHSH, CDR2 LQKENI. The germline V and J ends were trimmed by 3 bases and 7 bases, with 22 bases remaining between them. DNA for the CDR3: TGTGCCAGCTCACCGCGGGCCGGGACTTCTAATTCGGAGCAGTACTTC. This sequence encodes CASSPRAGTSNSEQYF.

This clonotype was counted a few times. V gene TRBV16 combines with J gene TRBJ2-1; 8 bases align to TRBD2. The CDR3 spans 15 residues. J was trimmed by 1 base and V by 4 bases; bases with no gene match: 3. Germline CDR1 and CDR2: KGHSY and FQNENV. This chain's CDR3 is CASSRSSGSYNEQFF. In DNA, the CDR3 is TGTGCCAGCAGCCGTTCTAGCGGGTCCTACAATGAGCAGTTCTTC.

By frequency in the sample, this clonotype is medium-sized. The rearrangement joins TRBV2 to TRBJ2-7; D is uncertain. Trimming removed 2 bases at V and 3 bases at J, with 5 bases between. Germline V gives CDR1 SNHLY, CDR2 FYNNEI. This CDR3 is built from 12 residues. CDR3 in amino acids: CASSEWVYEQYF. The CDR3 DNA follows: TGTGCCAGCAGTGAATGGGTCTACGAGCAGTACTTC.

At least ten counts were recorded for this clonotype. This chain connects TRBV7-8 to TRBJ1-2; D gene ambiguous. The CDR3 runs to 15 residues. V lost 1 base and J lost 4, with 13 bases in between. Looked up from germline, CDR1 is SGHVS and CDR2 is FQNEAQ. The CDR3 is CASSLGTASPYGYTF. The DNA for the CDR3 is TGTGCCAGCAGCTTAGGGACCGCATCTCCCTATGGCTACACCTTC.